This T cell receptor beta chain was sequenced in a study of control samples from healthy donors and cancer patients. CDR1 is LNHDA, CDR2 SQIVND, per germline (reference sequence). Germline trimming cut 6 bases from V and 6 bases from J; bases unmatched to any gene: 4. The CDR3 contains 14 residues. Measured with immunoSEQ multiplex PCR; TCRdb has only the in-frame clones, and not every one. The table records about 60,000 clones, 90% of them present only once. The chain is built from TRBV19 and TRBJ1-4, with 10 bases fitting TRBD1. Sample: PBMCs. This TCR was recovered from a woman in her 50s with colorectal cancer. CDR3 sequence: CASRAGTGDEKLFF. CDR3 DNA sequence: TGTGCCAGTAGGGCCGGGACAGGGGATGAAAAACTGTTTTTT.